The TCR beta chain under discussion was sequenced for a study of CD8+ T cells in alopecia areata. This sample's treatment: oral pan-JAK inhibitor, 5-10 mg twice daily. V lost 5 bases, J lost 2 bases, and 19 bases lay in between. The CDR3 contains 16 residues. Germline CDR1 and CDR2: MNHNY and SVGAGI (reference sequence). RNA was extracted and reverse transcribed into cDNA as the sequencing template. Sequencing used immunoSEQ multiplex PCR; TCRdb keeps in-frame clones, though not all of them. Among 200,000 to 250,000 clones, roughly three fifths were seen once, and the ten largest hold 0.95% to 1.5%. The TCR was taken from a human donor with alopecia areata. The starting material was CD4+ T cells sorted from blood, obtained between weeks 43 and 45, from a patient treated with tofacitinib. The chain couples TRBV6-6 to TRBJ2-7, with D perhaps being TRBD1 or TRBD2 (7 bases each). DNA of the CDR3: TGTGCCAGCAGTCACACCACAGGGGACTACACCTACGAGCAGTACTTC. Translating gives CASSHTTGDYTYEQYF.